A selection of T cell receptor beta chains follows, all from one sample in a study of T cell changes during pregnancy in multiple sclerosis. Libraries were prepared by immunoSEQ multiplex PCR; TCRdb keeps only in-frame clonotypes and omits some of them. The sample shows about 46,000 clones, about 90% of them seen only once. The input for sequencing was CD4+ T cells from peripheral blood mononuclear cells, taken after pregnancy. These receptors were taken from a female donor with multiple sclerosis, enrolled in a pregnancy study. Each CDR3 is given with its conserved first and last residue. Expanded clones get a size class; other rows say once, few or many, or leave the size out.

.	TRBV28	CASSTRLAGWGETQYF
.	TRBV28	CASRPGQGRNTEAFF
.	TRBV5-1	CASSLRAGAESGELFF
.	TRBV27	CASSFSGIKQFF
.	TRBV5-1	CASSWAPGESYEQYF
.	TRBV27	CASSQPGLGAEQFF
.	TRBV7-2	CASSLGGDYNEQFF
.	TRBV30	CAWSVQVPLGVDTQYF
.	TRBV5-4	CASSLVGDEQFF
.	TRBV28	CASSRQVANEKLFF
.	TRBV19	CASSTLVGGEQFF
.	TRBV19	CASSIEGTRIYEQYF
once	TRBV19	CASSRRQGFSNQPQHF
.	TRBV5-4	CASSRGQEIYEQYF
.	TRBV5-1	CASSYRPGDKNTDTQYF
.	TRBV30	CAWANGASGMYEQYF
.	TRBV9	CASSVALAGITGELFF
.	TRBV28	CASSTPGTGGDYGYTF
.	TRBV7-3	CASSTGGDTEAFF
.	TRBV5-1	CASSPSGYEQYF
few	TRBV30	CAWGGGNQPQHF
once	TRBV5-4	CASSYWGLAGVNTGELFF
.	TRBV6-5	CASSSPGLARYF
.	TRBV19	CASSMGQGSREQYF
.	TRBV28	CASSFGVYNEQFF
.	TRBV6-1	CASSEGFTGGDYGYTF
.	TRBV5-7	CASSFCREATGELFF
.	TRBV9	CASSPSENYGYTF
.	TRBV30	CAWSRDTYEQYF
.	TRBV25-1	CASSEVGRGTDTQYF
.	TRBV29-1	CSAARGTGGDHAFF
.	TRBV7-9	CASSLVRGGEKLFF
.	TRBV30	CAWSSSGRTAEQFF
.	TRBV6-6	CASSLGLAGGAYEQYF
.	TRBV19	CASSIRGSYQETQYF
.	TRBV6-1	CASRRTGEGYGYTF
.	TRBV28	CASSFIGTGVRPQHF
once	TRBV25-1	CASSDTGRAYQPQHF
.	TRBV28	CASSHPSAEFSGNTIYF
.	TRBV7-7	CASSLGLPGQDTQYF
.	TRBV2	CASSEAWSTGANVLTF
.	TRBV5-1	CASSLEQGGIDEQFF
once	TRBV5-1	CASLGPPEAFF
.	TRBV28	CASSAGAVEKLFF
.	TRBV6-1	CASSEAGKNIQYF